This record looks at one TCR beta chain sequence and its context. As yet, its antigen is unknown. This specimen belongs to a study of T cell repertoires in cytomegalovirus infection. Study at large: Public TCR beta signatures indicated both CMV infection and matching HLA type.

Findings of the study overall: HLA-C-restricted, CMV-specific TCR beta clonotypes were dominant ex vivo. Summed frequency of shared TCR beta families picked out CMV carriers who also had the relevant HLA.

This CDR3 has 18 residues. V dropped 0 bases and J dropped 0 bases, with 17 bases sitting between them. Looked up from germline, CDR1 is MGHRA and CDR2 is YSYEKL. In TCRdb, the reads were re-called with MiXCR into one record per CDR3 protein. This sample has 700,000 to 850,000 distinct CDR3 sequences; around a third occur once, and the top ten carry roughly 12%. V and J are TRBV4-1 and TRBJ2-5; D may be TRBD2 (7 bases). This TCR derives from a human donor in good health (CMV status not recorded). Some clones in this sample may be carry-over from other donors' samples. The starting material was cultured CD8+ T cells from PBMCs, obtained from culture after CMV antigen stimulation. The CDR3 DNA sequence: TGCGCCAGCAGCCAAGATAGCGGCGGGGGCCTGTACCAAGAGACCCAGTACTTC. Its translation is CASSQDSGGGLYQETQYF.